Listed below are T cell receptor beta chains from one sample, sequenced in a study of CD8 T cells in Susac syndrome. MiXCR was run by TCRdb on the immunoSEQ multiplex PCR reads, yielding one entry per CDR3 protein. The sample yields tens of thousands of distinct CDR3 sequences, around 94% seen once. Specimen: CD8+ T cells from PBMCs. These receptors all come from a human donor with Susac syndrome. CDR3s include the opening cysteine and the closing phenylalanine or tryptophan. The D gene is left open where the match is weak. Clone size, where shown, is once, few, many, or a class for clones that have expanded.

d_call: -
clone_size: -
j_call: TRBJ1-1
v_call: TRBV27
cdr3_nt: TGTGCCAGCAGTCAAGGAAGGGTCGTCACTGAAGCTTTCTTT
cdr3_aa: CASSQGRVVTEAFF

d_call: -
clone_size: few
j_call: TRBJ2-5
v_call: TRBV7-2
cdr3_nt: TGTGCCAGCAGCCCCCTGGGGGAGACCCAGTACTTC
cdr3_aa: CASSPLGETQYF

d_call: TRBD1
clone_size: -
j_call: TRBJ1-5
v_call: TRBV4-3
cdr3_nt: TGCGCCAGCGGACCGGACAGGCATCAGCCCCAGCATTTT
cdr3_aa: CASGPDRHQPQHF

d_call: -
clone_size: -
j_call: TRBJ2-5
v_call: TRBV19
cdr3_nt: TGTGCCACCGATTCCCCCGGGGAGACCCAGTACTTC
cdr3_aa: CATDSPGETQYF

d_call: TRBD1
clone_size: -
j_call: TRBJ2-7
v_call: TRBV25-1
cdr3_nt: TGTGCCAGCAGTGAAACAGGGGTATCGTCCTACGAGCAGTACTTC
cdr3_aa: CASSETGVSSYEQYF

d_call: TRBD2
clone_size: -
j_call: TRBJ2-7
v_call: TRBV5-6
cdr3_nt: TGTGCCAGCAGCGTCGCCGGGACTACAATTCCCTACGAGCAGTACTTC
cdr3_aa: CASSVAGTTIPYEQYF

d_call: TRBD1
clone_size: -
j_call: TRBJ2-6
v_call: TRBV20-1
cdr3_nt: TGCAGTGCTAGAGATATCGGGACAGCCTCTGGGGCCAACGTCCTGACTTTC
cdr3_aa: CSARDIGTASGANVLTF

d_call: TRBD2
clone_size: -
j_call: TRBJ2-7
v_call: TRBV7-8
cdr3_nt: TGTGCCAGCAGCTCCGGAATCCGTGCCCAACTAGCGGCCGCCTCCTACGAGCAGTACTTC
cdr3_aa: CASSSGIRAQLAAASYEQYF

d_call: -
clone_size: -
j_call: TRBJ1-2
v_call: TRBV28
cdr3_nt: TGTGCCAGCAGTCTTCGGACGAACCCCTATGGCTACACCTTC
cdr3_aa: CASSLRTNPYGYTF

d_call: -
clone_size: -
j_call: TRBJ2-7
v_call: TRBV4-3
cdr3_nt: TGCGCCAGCAGCCAAGATGGTCCTGACGAGCAGTACTTC
cdr3_aa: CASSQDGPDEQYF

d_call: -
clone_size: -
j_call: TRBJ2-7
v_call: TRBV13
cdr3_nt: TGTGCCAGCAGCTTACAGGTGACAGCCTACGAGCAGTACTTC
cdr3_aa: CASSLQVTAYEQYF

d_call: TRBD1
clone_size: -
j_call: TRBJ1-1
v_call: TRBV7-9
cdr3_nt: TGTGCCAGCAGCCCCAGGACAGGGGTGAACACTGAAGCTTTCTTT
cdr3_aa: CASSPRTGVNTEAFF

d_call: -
clone_size: once
j_call: TRBJ2-5
v_call: TRBV27
cdr3_nt: TGTGCCAGCAGTTTATACCGGAGCCCCCAAGAGACCCAGTACTTC
cdr3_aa: CASSLYRSPQETQYF

d_call: TRBD2
clone_size: -
j_call: TRBJ2-1
v_call: TRBV9
cdr3_nt: TGTGCCAGCAGCGCAGCGGGGGACCGTTACAATGAGCAGTTCTTC
cdr3_aa: CASSAAGDRYNEQFF

d_call: -
clone_size: -
j_call: TRBJ2-5
v_call: TRBV7-9
cdr3_nt: TGTGCCAGCAGCTCCAGGGATATCCAAGAGACCCAGTACTTC
cdr3_aa: CASSSRDIQETQYF

d_call: TRBD1
clone_size: -
j_call: TRBJ2-1
v_call: TRBV28
cdr3_nt: TGTGCCAGCAGATCCCCCGGGACAGGGACGAACAATGAGCAGTTCTTC
cdr3_aa: CASRSPGTGTNNEQFF

d_call: -
clone_size: -
j_call: TRBJ1-6
v_call: TRBV11-2
cdr3_nt: TGTGCCAGCAGCGGCCGGGGCCCCTCACCCCTCCACTTT
cdr3_aa: CASSGRGPSPLHF

d_call: -
clone_size: -
j_call: TRBJ2-7
v_call: TRBV5-1
cdr3_nt: TGCGCCAGCAGCGTTACAGTCTCCTACGAGCAGTACTTC
cdr3_aa: CASSVTVSYEQYF

d_call: -
clone_size: -
j_call: TRBJ2-1
v_call: TRBV7-9
cdr3_nt: TGTGCCAGCAGCCCACATAGGGGACCCTCCTACAATGAGCAGTTCTTC
cdr3_aa: CASSPHRGPSYNEQFF

d_call: TRBD2
clone_size: -
j_call: TRBJ2-4
v_call: TRBV13
cdr3_nt: TGTGCCAGCAGCGCGGCGGGGGTAGCCAAAAAAAACATTCAGTACTTC
cdr3_aa: CASSAAGVAKKNIQYF

d_call: -
clone_size: -
j_call: TRBJ2-1
v_call: TRBV7-8
cdr3_nt: TGTGCCAGCAGCTTAGACCAAGCTAAGCAGTTCTTC
cdr3_aa: CASSLDQAKQFF

d_call: -
clone_size: -
j_call: TRBJ2-1
v_call: TRBV19
cdr3_nt: TGTGCCAGTAGGCTTACACCCCGCTCCTACAATGAGCAGTTCTTC
cdr3_aa: CASRLTPRSYNEQFF

d_call: -
clone_size: -
j_call: TRBJ1-6
v_call: TRBV20-1
cdr3_nt: TGCAGTGCTCCTGACCTGAGCTCCTATAATTCACCCCTCCACTTT
cdr3_aa: CSAPDLSSYNSPLHF

d_call: TRBD2
clone_size: -
j_call: TRBJ2-7
v_call: TRBV25-1
cdr3_nt: TGTGCCAGCAGTGTTGGACTAGCGGCATACGAGCAGTACTTC
cdr3_aa: CASSVGLAAYEQYF

d_call: -
clone_size: -
j_call: TRBJ2-7
v_call: TRBV18
cdr3_nt: TGTGCCAGCTCACCACCGGGGGACGAGCAGTACTTC
cdr3_aa: CASSPPGDEQYF

d_call: -
clone_size: -
j_call: TRBJ2-5
v_call: TRBV25-1
cdr3_nt: TGTGCCAGCAGCCCCTCGGATGTCGGGCGGGAAGAGACCCAGTACTTC
cdr3_aa: CASSPSDVGREETQYF

d_call: -
clone_size: -
j_call: TRBJ2-7
v_call: TRBV27
cdr3_nt: TGTGCCAGCAGTTTAAAGGCGGGGGAGCAGTACTTC
cdr3_aa: CASSLKAGEQYF

d_call: -
clone_size: -
j_call: TRBJ1-2
v_call: TRBV11-1
cdr3_nt: TGTGCCAGCAGCTTTGGTTCCTCTCTACTGGACGAAGCCTCAAACTATGGCTACACCTTC
cdr3_aa: CASSFGSSLLDEASNYGYTF

d_call: -
clone_size: -
j_call: TRBJ2-7
v_call: TRBV18
cdr3_nt: TGTGCCAGCTCACCGCCCAGAAGCCGCTCCTACGAGCAGTACTTC
cdr3_aa: CASSPPRSRSYEQYF